These 29 T cell receptor beta chains were all obtained from the same sample, sequenced in a study of T cells in Graves' hyperthyroidism and ophthalmopathy (dated by TCRdb to between 2018 and 2021). The library came from multiplex PCR. TCRdb lists the instrument as Illumina HiSeq 2000. Amplification of TCR beta CDR3 regions was carried out from RNA transcripts. For the first round of RT-PCR on the TCR CDR3, the HTBI primer set was used together with the Qiagen OneStep RT-PCR kit. In TCRdb, the public reads were trimmed at Q25 with fastp and aligned with MiXCR, with productive beta chains retained. Each CDR3 protein appears once, grouped with its most common genes and DNA. Counted in this sample were roughly 740,000 distinct CDR3 sequences; 16% of them appeared once. The top ten hold under 10% of the sample. Sequencing was performed on blood. The receptors derive from a man between 18 and 29 years old with Graves' hyperthyroidism.

This chain connects TRBV20-1 to TRBJ2-1; TRBD2 might be the D (6 bases). This CDR3 has 16 residues. Trimming shortened V by 3 bases and J by 0 bases, and 15 bases separated the two germline ends. Germline loops: CDR1 DFQATT, CDR2 SNEGSKA (reference sequence). Written as DNA, the CDR3 is TGCAGTGCTAGTGATATAGCGGTAAGCTCCTACAATGAGCAGTTCTTC. Protein product: CSASDIAVSSYNEQFF.

This clonotype was picked up many times. The rearrangement links TRBV28 to TRBJ2-5; D might be TRBD1 (6 bases). CDR1 is MDHEN and CDR2 is SYDVKM in the germline V gene. Deletions cut 2 bases from V and 5 bases from J, with 9 bases between. The CDR3 has 13 residues. This chain's CDR3 is CASSLTGWETQYF. The DNA of the CDR3 is TGTGCCAGCAGTTTAACAGGGTGGGAGACCCAGTACTTC.

The rearrangement links TRBV7-3 to TRBJ1-1; D perhaps matches TRBD1 (6 bases). The CDR3 is 14 amino acids. Germline V gene lookup returns CDR1 SGHTA and CDR2 FQGTGA. Trimming took 2 bases from V and 7 from J, leaving 14 bases between them. CDR3 protein: CASSLGGHRVEAFF. The CDR3 DNA sequence: TGTGCCAGCAGCTTAGGGGGACATCGGGTTGAAGCTTTCTTT.

This clonotype was observed many times. The chain uses TRBV12-3 or TRBV12-4 and TRBJ2-1, with D unclear. The CDR3 is 11 amino acids. Between the trimmed V and J ends, which lost 5 bases and 10 bases, there was a span of 9 bases. The CDR3 DNA reads as TGTGCCAGCAGTCCCGGGTACGAGCAGTTCTTC. Translated, it gives CASSPGYEQFF.

This rearrangement joins TRBV11-2 to TRBJ1-4; D gene unclear. With 11 bases removed from V and 3 bases from J, the gap between germline ends came to 10 bases. The CDR3 is made up of 12 amino acids. CDR1 and CDR2 from the germline V gene are SGHAT and FQNNGV. The CDR3 DNA sequence: TGTGCCTCCGGCGGGCCTAATGAAAAACTGTTTTTT. Its protein is CASGGPNEKLFF.

This clonotype was seen at least ten times. V and J are TRBV2 and TRBJ1-4, with 7 bases fitting TRBD1. The CDR3 loop spans 16 amino acids. Germline CDR1 reads SNHLY; CDR2 reads FYNNEI. V shed 3 bases, J shed 3 bases, and the junction held 7 bases outside the gene matches. In DNA form, the CDR3 reads TGTGCCAGCAGTGAGCGTCGGGACAGAGCTAATGAAAAACTGTTTTTT. Encoded protein: CASSERRDRANEKLFF.

This clonotype was recorded at least ten times. This chain links TRBV7-9 with TRBJ2-1; weak D call: TRBD2 (7 bases). Trimming pared 2 bases from V and 0 bases from J, leaving 14 bases between. The CDR3 runs to 17 residues. Germline V gene sequence: CDR1 SEHNR, CDR2 FQNEAQ (reference sequence). This CDR3 reads CASSLWGGGSSYNEQFF. The CDR3 bases are TGTGCCAGCAGCTTATGGGGAGGGGGGAGCTCCTACAATGAGCAGTTCTTC.

This chain uses TRBV5-5 with TRBJ1-1; 8 bases fit TRBD1. Germline loops: CDR1 SGHKS, CDR2 YYEKEE (reference sequence). This CDR3 region has 16 residues. Unmatched junction bases numbered 7, after V lost 0 bases and J lost 3 bases. DNA of the CDR3: TGTGCCAGCAGCTTGGGGACAGGGAGAATTGACACTGAAGCTTTCTTT. This translates into CASSLGTGRIDTEAFF. The complete variable domain, with remaining parts taken from reference TRBV5-5 and TRBJ1-1, reads DAGVTQSPTHLIKTRGQQVTLRCSPISGHKSVSWYQQVLGQGPQFIFQYYEKEERGRGNFPDRFSARQFPNYSSELNVNALLLGDSALYLCASSLGTGRIDTEAFFGQGTRLTVV.

In this sample, this clonotype turned up a few times. V is TRBV20-1 and J is TRBJ1-5; D might be TRBD1 (5 bases). The CDR3 runs 11 residues. Germline V gene data show CDR1 as DFQATT and CDR2 as SNEGSKA (reference sequence). Deletions cut 2 bases from V and 11 bases from J, with 10 bases between. This chain's CDR3 is CSARSGRTQHF. DNA of the CDR3: TGCAGTGCTAGATCAGGGAGGACCCAGCATTTT.

This clonotype appeared a few times. This chain uses TRBV13 with TRBJ2-1; 8 bases align to TRBD1. Germline trimming cut 5 bases from V and 0 bases from J; bases unmatched to any gene: 12. The length of the CDR3 is 18 residues. Germline-derived CDR1 and CDR2 are PRHDT and FYEKMQ (reference sequence). In nucleotides, the CDR3 is TGTGCCAGCAGCCTCCGGGCAGGGGGCCCTCTCTCCTACAATGAGCAGTTCTTC. Translated, it gives CASSLRAGGPLSYNEQFF. Drawing the rest from reference TRBV13 and TRBJ2-1, the complete variable domain is AAGVIQSPRHLIKEKRETATLKCYPIPRHDTVYWYQQGPGQDPQFLISFYEKMQSDKGSIPDRFSAQQFSDYHSELNMSSLELGDSALYFCASSLRAGGPLSYNEQFFGPGTRLTVL.

The rearrangement uses TRBV7-9 and TRBJ1-4; unclear D gene. The V end was cut by 7 bases, the J end by 8 bases, with 11 bases between. Germline V gene data show CDR1 as SEHNR and CDR2 as FQNEAQ (reference sequence). The CDR3 spans 12 residues. CDR3 nucleotides: TGTGCCAGCATCTCTGACGGCGAAAAACTGTTTTTT. Encoded protein: CASISDGEKLFF.

This clonotype was seen repeatedly, ten times or more. The chain is built from TRBV2 and TRBJ2-1; 12 bases line up with TRBD2. Germline trimming cut 4 bases from V and 7 bases from J; bases unmatched to any gene: 8. CDR3 length equals 16 residues. CDR1 is SNHLY, CDR2 FYNNEI, per germline. This CDR3 reads CASSGMTSGSRNEQFF. The CDR3 coding sequence is TGTGCCAGCAGTGGGATGACTAGCGGGAGTCGAAATGAGCAGTTCTTC.

This clonotype was seen a handful of times. In DNA, the CDR3 is TGTGCCAGCAGCCTCCGGACTAATACGCAGTATTTT. Its protein product is CASSLRTNTQYF. The chain has TRBV5-8 and TRBJ2-3; a possible D gene is TRBD2 (6 bases). Trimming removed 4 bases from V and 7 bases from J, with 10 bases in between. CDR1 is SGHTS and CDR2 is YDEGEE in the germline V gene. The CDR3 runs to 12 residues.

This clonotype was seen at least ten times. The chain links TRBV5-1 to TRBJ2-2; no reliable D call. V was clipped by 0 bases and J by 0 bases, with 9 bases between them. The length of the CDR3 is 16 residues. From germline, CDR1 is SGHRS and CDR2 YFSETQ. As DNA, the CDR3 is TGCGCCAGCAGCTTGGCATCTGCACCGAACACCGGGGAGCTGTTTTTT. Translating it yields CASSLASAPNTGELFF. Full variable domain (missing parts from reference TRBV5-1 and TRBJ2-2): KAGVTQTPRYLIKTRGQQVTLSCSPISGHRSVSWYQQTPGQGLQFLFEYFSETQRNKGNFPGRFSGRQFSNSRSEMNVSTLELGDSALYLCASSLASAPNTGELFFGEGSRLTVL.

This clonotype has at least ten counts. In nucleotides, the CDR3 is TGTGCCAGCAGTGAAGCGCTGGGGGGATTAGATACGCAGTATTTT. Translating gives CASSEALGGLDTQYF. The chain has TRBV2 and TRBJ2-3, with D possibly TRBD2 on 6 matching bases. Trimming removed 0 bases from V and 5 bases from J, with 12 bases in between. The CDR3 is made up of 15 amino acids. The germline gives CDR1 SNHLY, CDR2 FYNNEI.

In this sample, this clonotype turned up many times. The rearrangement uses TRBV13 and TRBJ2-7; 8 bases map to TRBD1. The length of the CDR3 is 15 residues. V lost 5 bases to trimming and J lost 2 bases; unmatched junction nucleotides: 8. Per the germline V gene, CDR1 is PRHDT and CDR2 is FYEKMQ (reference sequence). The CDR3 spells CASSPTGTGTYEQYF. The DNA for the CDR3 is TGTGCCAGCAGCCCGACCGGGACAGGAACCTACGAGCAGTACTTC. Drawing the rest from reference TRBV13 and TRBJ2-7, the complete variable domain is AAGVIQSPRHLIKEKRETATLKCYPIPRHDTVYWYQQGPGQDPQFLISFYEKMQSDKGSIPDRFSAQQFSDYHSELNMSSLELGDSALYFCASSPTGTGTYEQYFGPGTRLTVT.

The genes are TRBV5-8 and TRBJ2-5, with D perhaps TRBD1 (6 bases). The CDR3 contains 15 residues. Germline V CDR1 and CDR2: SGHTS, YDEGEE. Trimming took 3 bases from V and 2 from J, leaving 14 bases between them. CDR3 DNA: TGTGCCAGCAGCTCCGGGACACGCCTTCAAGAGACCCAGTACTTC. This sequence encodes CASSSGTRLQETQYF. Supplemented by reference TRBV5-8 and TRBJ2-5, the full variable domain reads EAGVTQSPTHLIKTRGQQATLRCSPISGHTSVYWYQQALGLGLQFLLWYDEGEERNRGNFPPRFSGRQFPNYSSELNVNALELEDSALYLCASSSGTRLQETQYFGPGTRLLVL.

V gene TRBV10-3 combines with J gene TRBJ1-1; D is unresolved. The CDR3 totals 16 residues. Germline CDR1 ENHRY, CDR2 SYGVKD. V dropped 4 bases and J dropped 1 base, with 16 bases sitting between them. The CDR3 DNA reads as TGTGCCATCAGTGGACCCGAATGGGCGGAGAACACTGAAGCTTTCTTT. This sequence encodes CAISGPEWAENTEAFF.

This clonotype has ten or more counts. V usage is TRBV6-5 and J usage is TRBJ1-5, with D tentatively TRBD1 (5 bases). The CDR3 contains 15 residues. From germline, CDR1 is MNHEY and CDR2 SVGAGI. The V and J ends lost 2 bases and 8 bases respectively, with 16 bases between them. CDR3 nucleotide sequence: TGTGCCAGCAGTTACGGACTCGGGGGAGGTGAGCCCCAGCATTTT. It is translated as CASSYGLGGGEPQHF.

This clonotype showed up many times. The chain couples TRBV29-1 to TRBJ2-2; perhaps TRBD2 as D (5 bases). Trimming stripped 4 bases from V and 5 bases from J, with 11 bases between. Per the germline V gene, CDR1 is SQVTM and CDR2 is ANQGSEA. The CDR3 has 13 residues. The CDR3 bases are TGCAGCGTTGCTGAGGGTGGTACCGGGGAGCTGTTTTTT. Protein product: CSVAEGGTGELFF.

Many counts were recorded for this clonotype. The chain carries TRBV5-1 and TRBJ1-1; TRBD1 matches at 8 bases. The CDR3 consists of 15 residues. V lost 4 bases and J lost 3; bases outside the gene matches: 8. In germline, CDR1 is SGHRS, CDR2 YFSETQ. The CDR3 sequence: CASSRGTGSHTEAFF. CDR3 in DNA: TGCGCCAGCAGCCGCGGGACAGGCTCGCACACTGAAGCTTTCTTT.

V gene TRBV28 combines with J gene TRBJ2-3; 8 bases agree with TRBD2. The CDR3 has 16 amino acids. V shed 5 bases and J 3 bases; nucleotides not matched to a gene: 10. Per the germline V gene, CDR1 is MDHEN and CDR2 is SYDVKM. The CDR3 sequence: CASSMPGTRVTDTQYF. The CDR3 nucleotides are TGTGCCAGCAGTATGCCCGGGACTAGAGTAACAGATACGCAGTATTTT.

This clonotype showed up just a few times. The chain uses TRBV27 and TRBJ2-7; TRBD2 matches 7 bases. The junction had 11 bases not matched to a gene; V was cut back by 6 bases and J by 3 bases. The length of the CDR3 is 15 residues. Germline V gene sequence: CDR1 MNHEY, CDR2 SMNVEV (reference sequence). CDR3 nucleotide sequence: TGTGCCAGCAGCCCTCCCCTCACTAGCGTCTACGAGCAGTACTTC. Translation gives CASSPPLTSVYEQYF.

The V and J genes are TRBV25-1 and TRBJ2-5; either TRBD1 or TRBD2 may supply D (6 bases each). CDR1 MGHDK and CDR2 SYGVNS come from the germline V gene. V lost 1 base, J lost 10 bases, and 19 bases lay in between. The CDR3 sequence is 15 residues long. The CDR3 DNA reads as TGTGCCAGCAGTGAATCGGCAGGGGCGGGGATGTTCCAGTACTTC. Translating it yields CASSESAGAGMFQYF.

This clonotype was counted ten times or more. The V gene is TRBV6-2 or TRBV6-3, the J gene TRBJ2-5; 10 bases are shared with TRBD1. This CDR3 is built from 17 residues. The germline gives CDR1 MNHEY, CDR2 SVGEGT. The V gene end was trimmed by 6 bases and the J gene end by 6 bases; junction bases not matched to a gene: 16. In DNA form, the CDR3 reads TGTGCCAGCAGCCAAATCATCCGGGACAGGGGCAGGAAGACCCAGTACTTC. This gives the protein CASSQIIRDRGRKTQYF.

The V and J genes are TRBV12-3 or TRBV12-4 and TRBJ1-1; a possible D gene is TRBD1 (6 bases). CDR3 length equals 15 residues. Trimming took 2 bases from V and 6 from J, leaving 16 bases between them. Written as DNA, the CDR3 is TGTGCCAGCAGTTTAAGTGGTGGGGGCAGAGCTGAAGCTTTCTTT. Translating it yields CASSLSGGGRAEAFF.

The chain uses TRBV7-9 and TRBJ2-1; 9 nucleotides line up with TRBD2. V shed 4 bases and J 0 bases; nucleotides not matched to a gene: 7. Germline CDR1 is SEHNR and CDR2 is FQNEAQ (reference sequence). This CDR3 has 17 residues. The chain's CDR3 is CASSSRTSEPSYNEQFF. CDR3 nucleotide sequence: TGTGCCAGCAGCTCCCGGACTAGCGAACCCTCCTACAATGAGCAGTTCTTC.

This clonotype was recorded a few times. This chain joins TRBV30 and TRBJ1-2; D remains unclear. Germline loops: CDR1 GTSNPN, CDR2 SVGIG (reference sequence). The CDR3 has 15 residues. Trimming stripped 0 bases from V and 6 bases from J, with 17 bases between. CDR3 nucleotide sequence: TGTGCCTGGAGTGTATCTTTAACTCAACCGGATGGCTACACCTTC. It encodes CAWSVSLTQPDGYTF.

This clonotype was observed at least ten times. The rearrangement uses TRBV12-3 or TRBV12-4 and TRBJ2-5, with TRBD1 matching over 10 bases. V gave up 6 bases and J gave up 1 base; unmatched junction bases: 8. CDR3 length: 16 amino acids. The CDR3 nucleotides are TGTGCCAGCAGGGCCCTTGACAGGGGGCCCCAAGAGACCCAGTACTTC. It yields the protein CASRALDRGPQETQYF.